This passage covers 9 T cell receptor beta chains from one sample sequenced in a study of cytomegalovirus exposure and HLA in healthy donors listed by TCRdb under 2017. Libraries came from the immunoSEQ multiplex PCR assay. As stored in TCRdb, this immuneACCESS dataset retains in-frame rearrangements with V and J assigned. A fraction of the clones does not appear; measured against another copy, unresolved V genes explain less than half of the discrepancy, and the remainder lacks a known reason. This sample gives some 290,000 clones in total; roughly 87% of them show up just once. Of the sample, more than 0.95% is held by the ten largest clones. The specimen was PBMCs. These receptors were taken from a man aged 25-40 years in good health and CMV-seronegative.

The CDR3 coding sequence is TGTGCCAGCAGCGATATAGCAGGGAACTACAATGAGCAGTTCTTC. Its translation is CASSDIAGNYNEQFF. This chain uses TRBV9 with TRBJ2-1; D possibly corresponds to TRBD1 (5 bases). V lost 3 bases and J 3 bases, leaving 13 bases between the germline ends. The CDR3 sequence is 15 residues long. The germline CDR1 and CDR2 sequences are SGDLS and YYNGEE. The full variable domain, completed using reference TRBV9 and TRBJ2-1, is DSGVTQTPKHLITATGQRVTLRCSPRSGDLSVYWYQQSLDQGLQFLIQYYNGEERAKGNILERFSAQQFPDLHSELNLSSLELGDSALYFCASSDIAGNYNEQFFGPGTRLTVL.

This chain joins TRBV25-1 and TRBJ2-7; 8 bases line up with TRBD2. Unmatched junction bases numbered 7, after V lost 2 bases and J lost 1 base. The CDR3 covers 16 residues. Germline CDR1 and CDR2: MGHDK and SYGVNS. The CDR3 DNA is TGTGCCAGCAGTGAAAGGGGCGGACTAGCTTCCTACGAGCAGTACTTC. Its translation is CASSERGGLASYEQYF.

In its sample, this clone was seen a few times. This sequence joins TRBV30 and TRBJ1-1, with a tentative D call TRBD1 (5 bases). Germline CDR1 is GTSNPN and CDR2 is SVGIG (reference sequence). Deletions cut 2 bases from V and 3 bases from J, with 10 bases between. This CDR3 contains 13 residues. CDR3 residues: CAWSPDRYTEAFF. Here the CDR3 DNA reads TGTGCCTGGAGTCCTGACAGATACACTGAAGCTTTCTTT. The whole variable domain, filled in from reference TRBV30 and TRBJ1-1, reads SQTIHQWPATLVQPVGSPLSLECTVEGTSNPNLYWYRQAAGRGLQLLFYSVGIGQISSEVPQNLSASRPQDRQFILSSKKLLLSDSGFYLCAWSPDRYTEAFFGQGTRLTVV.

The chain combines TRBV10-3 with TRBJ1-1; possible D gene TRBD1, 6 bases. This CDR3 region has 15 residues. Germline V lookup: CDR1 ENHRY, CDR2 SYGVKD. V was shortened by 2 bases and J by 0 bases, with 10 bases between the two germline ends. Written as DNA, the CDR3 is TGTGCCATCAGTGAGGCGACAGGCATGAACACTGAAGCTTTCTTT. Amino acids: CAISEATGMNTEAFF.

The V call is TRBV6-5, the J call TRBJ2-3; D perhaps matches TRBD2 (5 bases). The CDR3 covers 14 residues. Trimming stripped 5 bases from V and 6 bases from J, with 15 bases between. Germline V gives CDR1 MNHEY, CDR2 SVGAGI. The CDR3 protein is CASSTRDGKDTQYF. The DNA for the CDR3 is TGTGCCAGCAGTACCCGGGATGGGAAGGATACGCAGTATTTT.

The chain carries TRBV6-1 and TRBJ2-7; 7 positions agree with TRBD1. The CDR3 loop spans 14 amino acids. The ends lost 5 bases at V and 2 bases at J; junction bases unmatched: 6. Germline loops: CDR1 MNHNS, CDR2 SASEGT. CDR3 in DNA: TGTGCCAGCAGTTGGGACAGAAGTACCTACGAGCAGTACTTC. Encoded protein: CASSWDRSTYEQYF.

The V and J genes are TRBV5-4 and TRBJ1-1; no firm D call. Germline CDR1 SGHNT, CDR2 YYREEE (reference sequence). Trimming removed 2 bases from V and 1 base from J, with 3 bases in between. The length of the CDR3 is 12 residues. In DNA form, the CDR3 reads TGTGCCAGCAGCTTCAGGAACACTGAAGCTTTCTTT. This codes for CASSFRNTEAFF.

V usage is TRBV21-1 and J usage is TRBJ1-5; TRBD1, the D gene given by the table, was not confirmed from the DNA. TRBV21-1 is listed as a pseudogene. CDR3 length: 15 residues. CDR3 loop: CASSKGRRVYQPQHF. CDR3 DNA: TGTGCCAGCAGCAAAGGACGCAGGGTCTATCAGCCCCAGCATTTT.

The gene calls are TRBV19 and TRBJ2-7, with TRBD1 identical over 10 bases. The CDR3 sequence is 14 residues long. V shed 7 bases, J shed 0 bases, and the junction held 3 bases outside the gene matches. Germline CDR1 LNHDA, CDR2 SQIVND (reference sequence). The CDR3 loop reads CASKDRGYSYEQYF. The CDR3 region has the DNA TGTGCCAGTAAGGACAGGGGGTACTCCTACGAGCAGTACTTC.